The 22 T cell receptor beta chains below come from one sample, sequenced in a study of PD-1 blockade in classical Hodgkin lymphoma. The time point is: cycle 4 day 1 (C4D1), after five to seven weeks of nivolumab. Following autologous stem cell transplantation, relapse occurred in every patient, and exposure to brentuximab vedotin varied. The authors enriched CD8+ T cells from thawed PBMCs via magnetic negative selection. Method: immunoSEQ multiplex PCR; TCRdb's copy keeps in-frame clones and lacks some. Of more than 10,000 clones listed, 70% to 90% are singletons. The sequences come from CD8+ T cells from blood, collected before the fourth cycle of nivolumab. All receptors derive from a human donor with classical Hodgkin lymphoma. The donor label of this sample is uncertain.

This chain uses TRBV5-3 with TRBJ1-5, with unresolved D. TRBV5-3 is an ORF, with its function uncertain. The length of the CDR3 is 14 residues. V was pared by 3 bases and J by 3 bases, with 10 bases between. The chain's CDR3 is CARSSRPHNQPQHF. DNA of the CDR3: TGTGCCAGAAGCTCCCGACCCCACAATCAGCCCCAGCATTTT.

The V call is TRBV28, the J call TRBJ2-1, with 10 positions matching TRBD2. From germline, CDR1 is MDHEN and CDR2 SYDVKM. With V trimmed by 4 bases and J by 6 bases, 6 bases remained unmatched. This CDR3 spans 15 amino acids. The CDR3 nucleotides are TGTGCCAGCAGTTACGTCCTAGCGGGAGCCAATGAGCAGTTCTTC. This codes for CASSYVLAGANEQFF.

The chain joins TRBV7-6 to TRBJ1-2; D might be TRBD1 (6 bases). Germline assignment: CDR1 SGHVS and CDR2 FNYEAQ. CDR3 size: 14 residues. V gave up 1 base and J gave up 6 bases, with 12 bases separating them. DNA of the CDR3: TGTGCCAGCAGCTTAGAGGCAGGGGAGCATGGCTACACCTTC. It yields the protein CASSLEAGEHGYTF. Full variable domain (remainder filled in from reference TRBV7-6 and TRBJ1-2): GAGVSQSPRYKVTKRGQDVALRCDPISGHVSLYWYRQALGQGPEFLTYFNYEAQQDKSGLPNDRFSAERPEGSISTLTIQRTEQRDSAMYRCASSLEAGEHGYTFGSGTRLTVV.

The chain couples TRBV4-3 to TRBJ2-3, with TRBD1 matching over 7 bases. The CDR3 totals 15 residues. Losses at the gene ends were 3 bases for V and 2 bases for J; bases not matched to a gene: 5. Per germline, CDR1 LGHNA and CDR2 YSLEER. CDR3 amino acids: CASSQSGTVTDTQYF. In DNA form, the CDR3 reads TGCGCCAGCAGCCAGTCCGGGACAGTCACAGATACGCAGTATTTT.

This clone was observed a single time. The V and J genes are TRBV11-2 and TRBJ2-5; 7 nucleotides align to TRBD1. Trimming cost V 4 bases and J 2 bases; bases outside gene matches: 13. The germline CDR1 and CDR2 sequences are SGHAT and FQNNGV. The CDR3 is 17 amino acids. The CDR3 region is CASSYPPDRSPQETQYF. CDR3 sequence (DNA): TGTGCCAGCAGCTACCCCCCGGACAGGAGTCCTCAAGAGACCCAGTACTTC.

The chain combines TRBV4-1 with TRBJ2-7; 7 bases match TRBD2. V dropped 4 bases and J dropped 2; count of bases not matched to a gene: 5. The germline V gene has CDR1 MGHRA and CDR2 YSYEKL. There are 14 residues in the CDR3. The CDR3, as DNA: TGCGCCAGCAGCCTGGCGGGAGCAACCTACGAGCAGTACTTC. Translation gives CASSLAGATYEQYF.

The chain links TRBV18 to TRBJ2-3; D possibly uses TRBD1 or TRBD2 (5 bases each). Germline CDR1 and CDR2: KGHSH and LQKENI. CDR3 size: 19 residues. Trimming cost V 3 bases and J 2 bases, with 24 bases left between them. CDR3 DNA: TGTGCCAGCTCACCTGGGGCTGGGTCATTCCCGGGAACCACAGATACGCAGTATTTT. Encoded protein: CASSPGAGSFPGTTDTQYF.

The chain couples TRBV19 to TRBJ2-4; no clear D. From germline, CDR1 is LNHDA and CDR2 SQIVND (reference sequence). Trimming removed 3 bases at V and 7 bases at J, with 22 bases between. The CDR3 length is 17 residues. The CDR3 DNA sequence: TGTGCCAGTAGTATCTGGGGTAGAGAGACATATGGGAACATTCAGTACTTC. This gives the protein CASSIWGRETYGNIQYF. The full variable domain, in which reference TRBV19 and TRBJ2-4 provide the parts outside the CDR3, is DGGITQSPKYLFRKEGQNVTLSCEQNLNHDAMYWYRQDPGQGLRLIYYSQIVNDFQKGDIAEGYSVSREKKESFPLTVTSAQKNPTAFYLCASSIWGRETYGNIQYFGAGTRLSVL.

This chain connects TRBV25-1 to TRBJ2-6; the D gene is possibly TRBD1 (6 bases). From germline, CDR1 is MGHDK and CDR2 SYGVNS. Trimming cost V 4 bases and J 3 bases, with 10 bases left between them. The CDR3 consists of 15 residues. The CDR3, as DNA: TGTGCCAGCAGTGGGTGGGACAATGGGGCCAACGTCCTGACTTTC. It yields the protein CASSGWDNGANVLTF.

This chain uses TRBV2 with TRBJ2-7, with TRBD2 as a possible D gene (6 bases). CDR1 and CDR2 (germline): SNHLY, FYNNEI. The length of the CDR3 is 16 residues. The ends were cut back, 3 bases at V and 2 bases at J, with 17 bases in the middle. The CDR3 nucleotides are TGTGCCAGCAGTGATCCGAGGCGGGGAACGGCCTACGAGCAGTACTTC. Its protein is CASSDPRRGTAYEQYF.

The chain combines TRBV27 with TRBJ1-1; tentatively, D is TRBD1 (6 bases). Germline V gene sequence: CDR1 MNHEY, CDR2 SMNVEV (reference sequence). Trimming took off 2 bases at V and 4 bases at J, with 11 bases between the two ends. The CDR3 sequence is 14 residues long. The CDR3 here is CASSLAGVSTEAFF. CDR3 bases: TGTGCCAGCAGTTTAGCAGGGGTTAGCACTGAAGCTTTCTTT.

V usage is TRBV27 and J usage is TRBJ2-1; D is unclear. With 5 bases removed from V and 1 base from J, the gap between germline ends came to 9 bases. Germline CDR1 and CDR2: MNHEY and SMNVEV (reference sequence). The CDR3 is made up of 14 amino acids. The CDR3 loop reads CASSGLESYNEQFF. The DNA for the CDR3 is TGTGCCAGCAGTGGGCTAGAATCCTACAATGAGCAGTTCTTC.

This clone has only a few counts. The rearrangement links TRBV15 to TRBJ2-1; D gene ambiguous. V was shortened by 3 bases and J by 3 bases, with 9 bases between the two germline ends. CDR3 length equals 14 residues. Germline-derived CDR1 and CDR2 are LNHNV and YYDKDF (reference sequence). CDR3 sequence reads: CATSSARFYNEQFF. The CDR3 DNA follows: TGTGCCACCAGCAGCGCGCGCTTCTACAATGAGCAGTTCTTC.

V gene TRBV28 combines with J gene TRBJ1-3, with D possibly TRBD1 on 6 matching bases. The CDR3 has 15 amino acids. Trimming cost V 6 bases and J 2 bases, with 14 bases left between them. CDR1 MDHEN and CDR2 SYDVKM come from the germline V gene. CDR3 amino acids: CASSRTRTAGNTIYF. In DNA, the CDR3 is TGTGCCAGCAGCCGGACTCGGACAGCTGGAAACACCATATATTTT.

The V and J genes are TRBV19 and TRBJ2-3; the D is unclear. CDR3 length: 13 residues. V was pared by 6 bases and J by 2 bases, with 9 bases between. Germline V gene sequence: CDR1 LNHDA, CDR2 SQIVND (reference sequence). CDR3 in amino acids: CASREDHTDTQYF. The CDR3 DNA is TGTGCCAGTAGAGAGGATCACACAGATACGCAGTATTTT.

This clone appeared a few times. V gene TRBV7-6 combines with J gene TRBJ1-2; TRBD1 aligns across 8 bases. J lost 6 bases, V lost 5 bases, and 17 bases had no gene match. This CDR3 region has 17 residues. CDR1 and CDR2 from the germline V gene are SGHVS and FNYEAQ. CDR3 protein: CASSPQLNRQGLNGYTF. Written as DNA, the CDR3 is TGTGCCAGCAGCCCACAGCTAAACAGACAGGGGTTGAATGGCTACACCTTC.

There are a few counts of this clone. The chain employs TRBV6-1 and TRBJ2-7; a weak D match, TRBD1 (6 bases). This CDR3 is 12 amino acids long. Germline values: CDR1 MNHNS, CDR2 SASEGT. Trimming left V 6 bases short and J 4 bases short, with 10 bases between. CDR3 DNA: TGTGCCAGCAGCCAAACAGGGTACGAGCAGTACTTC. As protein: CASSQTGYEQYF.

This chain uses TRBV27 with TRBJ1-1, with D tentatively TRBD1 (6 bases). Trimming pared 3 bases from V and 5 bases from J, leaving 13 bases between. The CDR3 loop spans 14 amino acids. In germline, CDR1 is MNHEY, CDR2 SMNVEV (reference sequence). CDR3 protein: CASSFGTRFTEAFF. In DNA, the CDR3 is TGTGCCAGCAGTTTCGGGACAAGGTTTACTGAAGCTTTCTTT.

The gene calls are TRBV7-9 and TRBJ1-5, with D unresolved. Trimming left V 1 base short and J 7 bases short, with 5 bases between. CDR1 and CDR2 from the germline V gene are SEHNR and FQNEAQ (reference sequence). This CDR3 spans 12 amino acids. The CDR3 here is CASSLGVQPQHF. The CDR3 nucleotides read TGTGCCAGCAGCTTAGGGGTCCAGCCCCAGCATTTT.

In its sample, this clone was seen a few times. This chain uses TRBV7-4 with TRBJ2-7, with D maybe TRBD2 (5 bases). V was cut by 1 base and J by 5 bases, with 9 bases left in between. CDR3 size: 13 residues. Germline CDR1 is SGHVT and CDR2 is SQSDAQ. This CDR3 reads CASSLVFGDEQYF. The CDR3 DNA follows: TGTGCCAGCAGCTTAGTTTTCGGGGACGAGCAGTACTTC.

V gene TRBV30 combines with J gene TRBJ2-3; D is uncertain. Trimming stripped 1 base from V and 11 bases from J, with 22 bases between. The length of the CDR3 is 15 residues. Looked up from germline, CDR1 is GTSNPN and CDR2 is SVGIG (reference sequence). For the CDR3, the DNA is TGTGCCTGGAGTGAATTCTGGGCTGACCTGAGTAGGCAGTATTTT. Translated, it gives CAWSEFWADLSRQYF.

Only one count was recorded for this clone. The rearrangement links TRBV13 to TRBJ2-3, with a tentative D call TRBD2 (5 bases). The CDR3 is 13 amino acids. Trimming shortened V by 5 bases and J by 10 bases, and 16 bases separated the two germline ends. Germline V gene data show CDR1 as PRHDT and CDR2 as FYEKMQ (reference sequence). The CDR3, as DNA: TGTGCCAGCAGCCCTACCCCCGGCGGGTCGCAGTATTTT. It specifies CASSPTPGGSQYF. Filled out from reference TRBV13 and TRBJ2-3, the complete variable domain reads AAGVIQSPRHLIKEKRETATLKCYPIPRHDTVYWYQQGPGQDPQFLISFYEKMQSDKGSIPDRFSAQQFSDYHSELNMSSLELGDSALYFCASSPTPGGSQYFGPGTRLTVL.